This record concerns one TCR beta chain sequence. This specimen comes from a study of blood T cell repertoires in COVID-19. The repertoire was sequenced with immunoSEQ multiplex PCR; TCRdb's copy has only in-frame clones and lacks some. The sample contains approximately 61,000 clones, about 91% of which appear only once. Trimming removed 7 bases from V and 4 bases from J; junction bases left unmatched: 5. Germline V lookup: CDR1 ENHRY, CDR2 SYGVKD. CDR3 length: 14 amino acids. The chain couples TRBV10-3 to TRBJ2-1; 9 nucleotides line up with TRBD2. This TCR was recovered from an elderly woman with active COVID-19. Specimen: peripheral blood. In DNA, the CDR3 is TGTGCCATCAACCCTAGCGGGGAATACAATGAGCAGTTCTTC. Its protein product is CAINPSGEYNEQFF.